A selection of T cell receptor beta chains follows, all from one sample in a study of OX40 agonist ivuxolimab in advanced cancers. This table comes from immunoSEQ multiplex PCR, and its TCRdb copy is limited to in-frame clones, with some not included. Of about 67,000 clones detected, about 85% appear once; the ten largest clones hold approximately 2%. The sample in question was CD4+ or CD8+ T cells sorted from blood, obtained in a trial of the OX40 agonist ivuxolimab. These receptors all stem from an adult with an advanced solid tumor such as melanoma, head and neck, liver or kidney cancer. Both conserved end residues are part of each CDR3.

V gene	J gene	CDR3 protein
TRBV9	TRBJ2-1	CASSELAGGRNEQFF
TRBV5-1	TRBJ1-1	CASSLMGLDTEAFF
TRBV11-2	TRBJ1-3	CASSLDRTGNTIYF
TRBV19	TRBJ2-5	CASSSLFRQETQYF
TRBV5-4	TRBJ2-7	CASSSTGVFDEQYF
TRBV4-2	TRBJ2-7	CASSQDRGPYEQYF
TRBV19	TRBJ1-5	CASSILRQGGGNQPQHF
TRBV30	TRBJ1-1	CAWSPGTGYPEAFF
TRBV19	TRBJ2-3	CASSSGTVTDTQYF
TRBV28	TRBJ1-5	CASSLGGGHLSNQPQHF
TRBV6-1	TRBJ2-7	CASSGTSGRDDEQYF
TRBV4-1	TRBJ2-3	CASSQAEEFFSTDTQYF
TRBV5-1	TRBJ2-6	CASSLAYTGGGANVLTF
TRBV7-2	TRBJ2-1	CASSSGRGLHEQFF
TRBV2	TRBJ1-1	CASSAGTVNTEAFF
TRBV28	TRBJ1-1	CASSTGSGKAFF
TRBV10-3	TRBJ2-7	CAISGRPGQGASYEQYF
TRBV28	TRBJ2-3	CASSLIGDTQYF
TRBV19	TRBJ1-1	CASSGTGSLNTEAFF
TRBV6-4	TRBJ2-1	CASSDLLASGRPRKYNEQFF
TRBV11-3	TRBJ2-3	CASSLGAATDTQYF
TRBV28	TRBJ2-7	CASSPALGSYEQYF
TRBV5-8	TRBJ1-3	CASSRYSGNTIYF
TRBV7-9	TRBJ1-4	CASSLVNEKLFF
TRBV27	TRBJ2-7	CASSDRPTSYEQYF
TRBV9	TRBJ2-7	CASSAWTGSSYEQYF
TRBV6-5	TRBJ2-1	CASSRQVPSYNEQFF
TRBV5-1	TRBJ1-6	CASSLDRGGNSPLHF
TRBV28	TRBJ2-7	CASSLRQPYVQYF
TRBV7-2	TRBJ1-6	CASSLGGDGNSPLHF
TRBV6-5	TRBJ2-7	CASRLAGPYEQYF
TRBV2	TRBJ2-5	CASRLSQETQYF
TRBV28	TRBJ2-1	CASSLGLAGMKRNEQFF
TRBV18	TRBJ2-7	CASSPGGYEQYF
TRBV7-3	TRBJ1-5	CASSQKNSNQPQHF
TRBV5-1	TRBJ2-3	CASSLGGLAGNTDTQYF
TRBV5-4	TRBJ1-1	CASSFLVGEAFF
TRBV19	TRBJ2-3	CASSGTGHPSTDTQYF
TRBV19	TRBJ2-7	CAVGGTVLYEQYF
TRBV28	TRBJ2-7	CASSDPGAGYAYEQYF
TRBV7-9	TRBJ2-1	CASAGGSYNEQFF
TRBV6-1	TRBJ1-3	CASTKTGGFGNTIYF
TRBV5-1	TRBJ1-5	CASSLEPSNQPQHF
TRBV5-1	TRBJ1-1	CASSLGTALLNTEAFF
TRBV25-1	TRBJ2-5	CASSEGLSAETQYF
TRBV7-3	TRBJ2-2	CASSSLAGGPTGELFF
TRBV5-4	TRBJ1-2	CASSLVRGGYGYTF
TRBV11-2	TRBJ1-1	CASSLDRALEAFF
TRBV6-6	TRBJ1-1	CASSRQEVEAFF
TRBV9	TRBJ2-2	CASSVSSGSGELFF
TRBV4-2	TRBJ1-6	CASSQDTGSINSPLHF
TRBV6-5	TRBJ1-1	CASSYRTGEMNTEAFF
TRBV2	TRBJ2-5	CASKRQEGETQYF